Detailed here is one TCR beta chain. Its antigen is unidentified. This entry is derived from a study of CXCR3-negative and CXCR3-positive naive CD8 T cells. Whole-study findings and limits: Hydrophobicity of TRB CDR3s was greater in CXCR3-positive naive cells than in CXCR3-negative naive cells.

Germline V gene sequence: CDR1 SQVTM, CDR2 ANQGSEA. The CDR3 is 11 residues long. UMI-labeled 5' RACE TRB cDNA libraries were prepared from the cells. TCRdb re-analyzed the 5' RACE reads; it lists each CDR3 protein once, without DNA. The sample includes around 80,000 distinct CDR3 sequences. The chain joins TRBV29-1 to TRBJ1-1. The sample comprised naive CXCR3+ CD8+ T cells from blood. Regarding subset: CD45RO-CCR7+CD27+CD95- naive CD8+ T cells expressing CXCR3 (TNR3+). The receptor was derived from a human donor in good health. Some clones in this sample may be carry-over from other donors' samples. The CDR3: CSVGRNTEAFF.